This T cell receptor (beta chain) was recovered during a study of blood T cell repertoires in COVID-19. Turning to the study itself: Both acute and convalescent COVID-19 samples were obtained from the United States, Italy and Spain. PBMCs, B-cell-depleted T cells, or T cells provided the cDNA or gDNA that made up the material.

The germline gives CDR1 MNHNS, CDR2 SASEGT. This CDR3 has 15 amino acids. Trimming stripped 0 bases from V and 9 bases from J, with 15 bases between. Per the authors' pipeline: The assay estimated nucleated cells by amplifying reference gene primers. Sequencing used immunoSEQ multiplex PCR; TCRdb keeps in-frame clones, though not all of them. V and J calls and clone size are given by that table; D and trimming were obtained from the DNA. The sample has over 85,000 clones; 80% to 90% are singletons. The clonotype originates from a woman of 80 years or more with acute or convalescent COVID-19. The chain couples TRBV6-1 to TRBJ2-1, with D tentatively TRBD2 (5 bases). The sequenced sample consisted of peripheral blood. The CDR3 spells CASSEAGGSLFEQFF. The CDR3 bases are TGTGCCAGCAGTGAAGCAGGCGGGTCCCTCTTTGAGCAGTTCTTC.